This T cell receptor beta chain is drawn from a study of cytomegalovirus exposure and HLA in healthy donors. Overall study context: Earlier results showed some 120 million unique TCR beta sequences derived from around 170 million T cells. Study results and limitations: Later analysis identified several of the most significant clusters that appeared linked to common viral pathogens. CMV serostatus was the sole immune exposure data available.

It was with 60 Vbeta and 13 Jbeta primers that the PCR ran. Data came from immunoSEQ multiplex PCR; TCRdb stores just in-frame clones and leaves some out. The data show about 250,000 clones, roughly 70% seen once. About this clone: The target antigen is unknown.

The CDR3 is 16 amino acids. J lost 6 bases, V lost 6 bases, and 8 bases had no gene match. Germline CDR1 is SEHNR and CDR2 is FQNEAQ (reference sequence). Sample: PBMCs. This rearrangement joins TRBV7-9 to TRBJ2-3, with TRBD2 matching 14 bases. The origin of this receptor is a female donor in good health and CMV-seronegative. The CDR3 protein is CASSPTSGRESDTQYF. The CDR3 bases are TGTGCCAGCAGTCCGACTAGCGGGAGGGAATCGGATACGCAGTATTTT.